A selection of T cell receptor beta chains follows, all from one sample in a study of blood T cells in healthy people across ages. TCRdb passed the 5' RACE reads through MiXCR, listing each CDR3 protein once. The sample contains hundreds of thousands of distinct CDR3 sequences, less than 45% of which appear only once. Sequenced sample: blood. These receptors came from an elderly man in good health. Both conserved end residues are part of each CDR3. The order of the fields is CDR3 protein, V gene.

cdr3_aa: CASSDGGQMREQYF
v_call: TRBV19

cdr3_aa: CASSHGLYNEQFF
v_call: TRBV4-3

cdr3_aa: CSVGTGVGYTF
v_call: TRBV20-1

cdr3_aa: CASSQDSMNTEAFF
v_call: TRBV4-2

cdr3_aa: CSASGVDTQYF
v_call: TRBV20-1

cdr3_aa: CASSLDTGHEGEAFF
v_call: TRBV5-5

cdr3_aa: CASSQSLAGGPDTQYF
v_call: TRBV4-3

cdr3_aa: CASSVVGSSETQYF
v_call: TRBV9

cdr3_aa: CASSGAVVTQYF
v_call: TRBV28

cdr3_aa: CASSPFLTDQETQYF
v_call: TRBV18

cdr3_aa: CASSQGVLGDEKLFF
v_call: TRBV4-2

cdr3_aa: CASSFMHEQYF
v_call: TRBV13

cdr3_aa: CAISLRGTGELFF
v_call: TRBV10-3

cdr3_aa: CASSGTGFRQPQHF
v_call: TRBV2

cdr3_aa: CASSLVERGGLETQYF
v_call: TRBV5-1

cdr3_aa: CATSRGTSGGPSNSYNEQFF
v_call: TRBV15

cdr3_aa: CASSQLVNGARGYTF
v_call: TRBV4-3

cdr3_aa: CSVEDRGTGLHNEQFF
v_call: TRBV29-1

cdr3_aa: CASSIVALREDSYNEQFF
v_call: TRBV7-9